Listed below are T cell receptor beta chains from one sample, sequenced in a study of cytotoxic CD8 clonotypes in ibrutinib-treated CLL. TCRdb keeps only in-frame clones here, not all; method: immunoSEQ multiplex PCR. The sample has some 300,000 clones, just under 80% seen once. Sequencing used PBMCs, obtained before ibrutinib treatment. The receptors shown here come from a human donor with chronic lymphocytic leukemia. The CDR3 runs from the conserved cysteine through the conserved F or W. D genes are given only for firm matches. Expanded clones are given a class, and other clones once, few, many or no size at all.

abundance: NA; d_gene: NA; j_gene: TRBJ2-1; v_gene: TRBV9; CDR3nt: TGTGCCAGCAGCCAAAGGGGGGATGACAATGAGCAGTTCTTC; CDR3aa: CASSQRGDDNEQFF
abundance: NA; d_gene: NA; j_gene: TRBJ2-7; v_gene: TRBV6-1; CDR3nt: TGTGCCAGCAGTGAATCTGGGGACCCAATGCTTGACGAGCAGTACTTC; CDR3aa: CASSESGDPMLDEQYF
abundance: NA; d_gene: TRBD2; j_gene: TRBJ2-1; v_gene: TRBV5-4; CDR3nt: TGTGCCAGCAGCTCCGGGACTAGCGGGAACTACAATGAGCAGTTCTTC; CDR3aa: CASSSGTSGNYNEQFF
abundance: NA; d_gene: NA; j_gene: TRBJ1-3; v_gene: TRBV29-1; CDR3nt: TGCAGCGTTGAACGTCGGCTCTCTGGAAACACCATATATTTT; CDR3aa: CSVERRLSGNTIYF
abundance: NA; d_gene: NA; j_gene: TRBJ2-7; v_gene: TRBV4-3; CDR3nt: TGCGCCAGCAGCCAAGATTGGAGTGACGAGCAGTACTTC; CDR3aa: CASSQDWSDEQYF
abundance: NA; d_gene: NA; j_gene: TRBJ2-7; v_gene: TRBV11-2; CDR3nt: TGTGCCAGCAGCCCAGGGTCGGGCTACGAGCAGTACTTC; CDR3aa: CASSPGSGYEQYF
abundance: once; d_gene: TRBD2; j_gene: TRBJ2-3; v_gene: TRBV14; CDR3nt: TGTGCCAGCAGCCAAAGGACTAGCGGGAGCACAGATACGCAGTATTTT; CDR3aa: CASSQRTSGSTDTQYF
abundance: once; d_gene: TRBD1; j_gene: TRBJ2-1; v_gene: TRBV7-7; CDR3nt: TGTGCCAGCAGCCGGGACAGGGACAATGAGCAGTTCTTC; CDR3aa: CASSRDRDNEQFF
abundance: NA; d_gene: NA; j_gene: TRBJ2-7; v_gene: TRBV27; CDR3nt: TGTGCCAGCAGTCTCCAGGGTGGCCAGCAGTACTTC; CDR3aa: CASSLQGGQQYF
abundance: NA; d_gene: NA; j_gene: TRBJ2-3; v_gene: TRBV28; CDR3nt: TGTGCCAGCAGTTACGACTCTCCTAGCACAGATACGCAGTATTTT; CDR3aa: CASSYDSPSTDTQYF
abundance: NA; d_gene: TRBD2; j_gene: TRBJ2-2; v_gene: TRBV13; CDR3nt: TGTGCCAGCAGCTTAGAACATAGCGGGATTCCTTCAGGGGAGCTGTTTTTT; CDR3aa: CASSLEHSGIPSGELFF
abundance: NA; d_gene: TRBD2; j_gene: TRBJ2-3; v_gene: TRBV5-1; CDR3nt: TGCGCCAGCAGCTTGGACGGTATGGCGGGAGCAGATACGCAGTATTTT; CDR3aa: CASSLDGMAGADTQYF
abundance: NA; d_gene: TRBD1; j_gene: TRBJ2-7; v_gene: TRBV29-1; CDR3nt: TGCAGCGTTGTGGACAGGGCCTACGAGCAGTACTTC; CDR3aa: CSVVDRAYEQYF
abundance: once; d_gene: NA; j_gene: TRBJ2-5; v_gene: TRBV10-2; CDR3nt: TGCGCCAGCAGTGAGTTGGAAGGGTTGGAGACCCAGTACTTC; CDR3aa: CASSELEGLETQYF
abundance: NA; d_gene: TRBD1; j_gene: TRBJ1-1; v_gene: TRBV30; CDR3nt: TGTGCCTGGAGCTCTACCCGGACAGGAGGGGTCACTGAAGCTTTCTTT; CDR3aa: CAWSSTRTGGVTEAFF
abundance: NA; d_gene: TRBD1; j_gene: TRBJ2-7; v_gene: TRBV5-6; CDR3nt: TGTGCCAGCAGCTTGGAAGGACAGGGGGCATTTAGTTACGAGCAGTACTTC; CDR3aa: CASSLEGQGAFSYEQYF
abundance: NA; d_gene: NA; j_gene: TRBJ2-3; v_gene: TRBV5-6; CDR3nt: TGTGCCAGCAGCTTGGGGAACGGGGATACGCAGTATTTT; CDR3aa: CASSLGNGDTQYF
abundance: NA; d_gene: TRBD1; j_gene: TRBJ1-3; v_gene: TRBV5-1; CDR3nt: TGCGCCAGCAGCTCTCGGACAGGGGGTTATGACACCATATATTTT; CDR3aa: CASSSRTGGYDTIYF
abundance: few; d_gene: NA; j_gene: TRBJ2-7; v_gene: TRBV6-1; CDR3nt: TGTGCCAGCAGGAGTCCGGGACACCCCTACGAGCAGTACTTC; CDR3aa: CASRSPGHPYEQYF
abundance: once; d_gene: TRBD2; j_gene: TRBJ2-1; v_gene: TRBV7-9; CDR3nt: TGTGCCAGCAGCTTAGCTTCAAGGTTGGCTAGCGGGAGGAATGAGCAGTTCTTC; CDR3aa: CASSLASRLASGRNEQFF
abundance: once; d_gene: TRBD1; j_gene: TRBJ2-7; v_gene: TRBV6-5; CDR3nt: TGTGCCAGCAGGAGGGGAACAGGGGAGTACGAGCAGTACTTC; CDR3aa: CASRRGTGEYEQYF
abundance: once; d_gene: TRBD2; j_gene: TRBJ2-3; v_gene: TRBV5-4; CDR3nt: TGTGCCAGCAGCCATAGCGGGAGTAGAACAGATACGCAGTATTTT; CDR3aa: CASSHSGSRTDTQYF
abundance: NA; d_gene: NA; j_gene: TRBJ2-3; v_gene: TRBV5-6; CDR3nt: TGTGCCAGCAGCCCTCACCCAGGGTCTGCGCAGTATTTT; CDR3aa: CASSPHPGSAQYF
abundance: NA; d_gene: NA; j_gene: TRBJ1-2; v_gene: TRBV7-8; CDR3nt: TGTGCCAGCAGCTTAGTTGGGGGAGGACCGAACTATGGCTACACCTTC; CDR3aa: CASSLVGGGPNYGYTF
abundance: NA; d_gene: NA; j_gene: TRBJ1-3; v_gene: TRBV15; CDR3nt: TGTGCCACCAGCAGAGGGGGTTCCTCTGGAAACACCATATATTTT; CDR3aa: CATSRGGSSGNTIYF
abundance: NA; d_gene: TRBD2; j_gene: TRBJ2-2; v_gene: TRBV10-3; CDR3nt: TGTGCCATCAGTGAGCCCGGGGGGAGGGAAATTCACACCGGGGAGCTGTTTTTT; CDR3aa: CAISEPGGREIHTGELFF
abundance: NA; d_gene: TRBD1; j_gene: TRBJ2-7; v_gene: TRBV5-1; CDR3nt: TGCGCCAGCAGCTCAACAGGGGTCGATAGCTACGAGCAGTACTTC; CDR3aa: CASSSTGVDSYEQYF
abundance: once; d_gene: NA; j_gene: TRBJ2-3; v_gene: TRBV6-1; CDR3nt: TGTGCCAGCAGTGAGTTTCCGGCAGATACGCAGTATTTT; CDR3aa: CASSEFPADTQYF
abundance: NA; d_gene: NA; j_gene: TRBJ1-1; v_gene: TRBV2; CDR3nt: TGTGCCAGCAGCCCACGGGGGCCCACTGAAGCTTTCTTT; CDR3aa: CASSPRGPTEAFF
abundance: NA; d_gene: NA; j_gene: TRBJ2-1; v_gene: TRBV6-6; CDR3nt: TGTGCCAGCAGTTACCGAAAGACAGATCCGGTCTATGAGCAGTTCTTC; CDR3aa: CASSYRKTDPVYEQFF
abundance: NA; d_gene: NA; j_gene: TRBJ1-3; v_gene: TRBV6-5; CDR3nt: TGTGCCAGCAAACCAGAATACTCTGGAAACACCATATATTTT; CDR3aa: CASKPEYSGNTIYF
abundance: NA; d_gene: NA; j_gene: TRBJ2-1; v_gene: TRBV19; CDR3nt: TGTGCCTCCCAGGGGGGCGACAGTTTAGGCAATGAGCAGTTCTTC; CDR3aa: CASQGGDSLGNEQFF
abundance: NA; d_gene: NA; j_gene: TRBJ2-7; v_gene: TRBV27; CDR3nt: TGTGCCAGCAGACTAACCGCTAGCAGAAGCTCCTACGAGCAGTACTTC; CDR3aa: CASRLTASRSSYEQYF
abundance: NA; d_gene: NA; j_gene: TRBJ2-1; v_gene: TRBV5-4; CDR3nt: TGTGCCAGCAGCCCGGGACCAAACTCCTACAATGAGCAGTTCTTC; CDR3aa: CASSPGPNSYNEQFF
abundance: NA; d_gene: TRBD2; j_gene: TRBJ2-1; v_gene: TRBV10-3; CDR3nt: TGTGCCATCAGATCTCCGGTACAGGCCGGGACTAGCGGGGCTTCCTACAATGAGCAGTTCTTC; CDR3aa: CAIRSPVQAGTSGASYNEQFF
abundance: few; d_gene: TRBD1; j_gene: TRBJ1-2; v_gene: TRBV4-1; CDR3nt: TGCGCCAGCAGCCAGCGGACAGGAGACTATGGCTACACCTTC; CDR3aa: CASSQRTGDYGYTF
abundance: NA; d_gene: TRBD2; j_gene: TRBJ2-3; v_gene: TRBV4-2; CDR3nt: TGTGCCAGCAGCCGCCAGTACAGTAGCGGGATTGGGAACTTAAACACAGATACGCAGTATTTT; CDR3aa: CASSRQYSSGIGNLNTDTQYF
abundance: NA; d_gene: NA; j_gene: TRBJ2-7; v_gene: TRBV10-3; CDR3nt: TGTGCCATCAGTGAGGCACAGGTAAACGAGCAGTACTTC; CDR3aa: CAISEAQVNEQYF
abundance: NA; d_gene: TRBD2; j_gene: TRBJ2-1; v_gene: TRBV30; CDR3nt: TGTGCCTGGAGTACCCGGGGTAGCGGGTATGAGCAGTTCTTC; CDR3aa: CAWSTRGSGYEQFF
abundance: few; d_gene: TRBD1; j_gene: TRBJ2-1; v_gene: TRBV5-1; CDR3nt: TGCGCCAGCAGCTTGGGGTTGGACAGGTTGTACAATGAGCAGTTCTTC; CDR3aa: CASSLGLDRLYNEQFF
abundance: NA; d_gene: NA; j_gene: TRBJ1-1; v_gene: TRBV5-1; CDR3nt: TGCGCCAGCGCAGAGCAGGGAAACACTGAAGCTTTCTTT; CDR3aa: CASAEQGNTEAFF
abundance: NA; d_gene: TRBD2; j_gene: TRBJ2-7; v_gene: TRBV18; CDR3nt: TGTGCCAGCTCACCTTCTCCCCCACTAGCGAGGGAGCAGTACTTC; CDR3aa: CASSPSPPLAREQYF
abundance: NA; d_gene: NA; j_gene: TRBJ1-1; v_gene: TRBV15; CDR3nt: TGTGCCACCAGCAGAGGTTTAACAGGGATCTCTGAAGCTTTCTTT; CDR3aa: CATSRGLTGISEAFF
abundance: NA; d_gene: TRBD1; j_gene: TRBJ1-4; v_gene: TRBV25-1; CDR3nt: TGTGCCAGCAGTAGACAGGGCACTAATGAAAAACTGTTTTTT; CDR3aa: CASSRQGTNEKLFF
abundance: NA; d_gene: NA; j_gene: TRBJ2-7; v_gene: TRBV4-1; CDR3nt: TGCGCCAGCAGCCGAAACCTAGGTGGAGCCTACGAGCAGTACTTC; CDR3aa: CASSRNLGGAYEQYF
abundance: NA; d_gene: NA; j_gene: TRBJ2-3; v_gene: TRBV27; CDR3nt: TGTGCCAGCAGTCGGGACTCTGCTAGCACAGATACGCAGTATTTT; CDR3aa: CASSRDSASTDTQYF
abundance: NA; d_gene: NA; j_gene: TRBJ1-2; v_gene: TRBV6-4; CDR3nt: TGTGCCAGCAGTGAGAGAGGGTTTGGCTATGGCTACACCTTC; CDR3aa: CASSERGFGYGYTF
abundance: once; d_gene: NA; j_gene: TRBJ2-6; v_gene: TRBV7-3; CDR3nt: TGTGCCAGCAGCCCGGGACTTGCGAGACGCTCTGGGGCCAACGTCCTGACTTTC; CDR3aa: CASSPGLARRSGANVLTF
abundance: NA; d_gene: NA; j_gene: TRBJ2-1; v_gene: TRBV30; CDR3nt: TGTGCCTGGACGAGGGAATTCGATGAGCAGTTCTTC; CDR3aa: CAWTREFDEQFF